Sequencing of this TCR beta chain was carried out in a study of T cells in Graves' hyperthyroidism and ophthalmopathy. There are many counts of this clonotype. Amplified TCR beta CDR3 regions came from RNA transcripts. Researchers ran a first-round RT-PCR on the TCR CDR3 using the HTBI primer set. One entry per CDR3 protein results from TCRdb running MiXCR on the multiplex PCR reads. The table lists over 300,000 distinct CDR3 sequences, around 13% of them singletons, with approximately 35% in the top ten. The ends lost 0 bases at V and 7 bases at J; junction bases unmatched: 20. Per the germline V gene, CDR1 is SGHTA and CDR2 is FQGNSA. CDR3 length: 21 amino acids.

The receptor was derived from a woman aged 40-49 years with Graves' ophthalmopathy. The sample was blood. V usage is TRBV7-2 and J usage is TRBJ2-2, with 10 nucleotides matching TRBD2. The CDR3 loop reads CASSLAPPGLAGAIVGGELFF. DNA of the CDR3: TGTGCCAGCAGCTTAGCTCCGCCGGGGCTAGCGGGGGCTATCGTCGGCGGGGAGCTGTTTTTT.